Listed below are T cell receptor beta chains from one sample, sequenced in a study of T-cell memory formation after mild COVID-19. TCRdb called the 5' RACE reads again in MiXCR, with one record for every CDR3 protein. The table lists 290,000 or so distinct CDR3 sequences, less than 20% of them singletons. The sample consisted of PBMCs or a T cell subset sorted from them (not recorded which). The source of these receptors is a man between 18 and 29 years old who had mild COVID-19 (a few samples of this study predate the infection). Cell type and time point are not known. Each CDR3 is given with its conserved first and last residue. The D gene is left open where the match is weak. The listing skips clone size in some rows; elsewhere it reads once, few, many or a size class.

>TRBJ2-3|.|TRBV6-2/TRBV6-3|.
CASSSHTGPTDTQYF
TGTGCCAGCAGCAGCCACACAGGGCCCACAGATACGCAGTATTTT
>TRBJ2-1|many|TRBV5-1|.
CASSLVILLGSHNEQFF
TGCGCCAGCAGCTTGGTGATCTTATTGGGCAGCCACAATGAGCAGTTCTTC
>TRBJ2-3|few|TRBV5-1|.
CASRKEGDTQYF
TGCGCCAGCAGGAAAGAGGGAGATACGCAGTATTTT
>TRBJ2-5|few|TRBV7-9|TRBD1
CASSLGQGFQETQYF
TGTGCCAGCAGCTTGGGACAGGGTTTTCAAGAGACCCAGTACTTC
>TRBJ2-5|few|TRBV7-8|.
CASSSGSLQYQETQYF
TGTGCCAGCAGCTCCGGCTCACTTCAGTACCAAGAGACCCAGTACTTC
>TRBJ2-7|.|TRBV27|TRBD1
CASSPRQGDHEQYF
TGTGCCAGCAGCCCACGACAGGGGGACCACGAGCAGTACTTC
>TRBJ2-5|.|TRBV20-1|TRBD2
CSARSGTGTSVTQYF
TGCAGTGCTAGGTCGGGGACCGGGACTAGCGTGACCCAGTACTTC
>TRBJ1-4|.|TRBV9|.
CASSRGKGAGEKLFF
TGTGCCAGCAGCAGAGGGAAGGGAGCTGGGGAAAAACTGTTTTTT
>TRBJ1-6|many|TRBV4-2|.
CASSQDWGANSPLHF
TGTGCCAGCAGCCAAGATTGGGGCGCTAATTCACCCCTCCACTTT
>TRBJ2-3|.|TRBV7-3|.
CASSLTGRHTDTQYF
TGTGCCAGCAGCTTAACGGGACGCCACACAGATACGCAGTATTTT
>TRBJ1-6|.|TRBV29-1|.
CSVGEGRGNSPLHF
TGCAGCGTTGGAGAAGGTCGGGGTAATTCACCCCTCCACTTT
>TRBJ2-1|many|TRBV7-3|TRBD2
CASSPTSGGWNEQFF
TGTGCCAGCAGCCCTACTAGCGGGGGATGGAATGAGCAGTTCTTC
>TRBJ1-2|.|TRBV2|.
CASSPPQGWGYTF
TGTGCCAGCAGTCCTCCTCAGGGTTGGGGCTACACCTTC
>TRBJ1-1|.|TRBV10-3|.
CATIRTVNTEAFF
TGTGCCACCATCAGGACGGTGAACACTGAAGCTTTCTTT
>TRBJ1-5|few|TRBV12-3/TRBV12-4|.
CASTPQAHSNQPQHF
TGTGCCAGCACCCCCCAGGCCCATAGCAATCAGCCCCAGCATTTT
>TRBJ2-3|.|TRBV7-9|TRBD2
CASSSKTSGGAGTDTQYF
TGTGCCAGCAGCTCTAAGACTAGCGGGGGCGCCGGGACAGATACGCAGTATTTT
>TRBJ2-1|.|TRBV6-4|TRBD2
CASSASGGSYNEQFF
TGTGCCAGCAGTGCTAGCGGGGGCTCCTACAATGAGCAGTTCTTC
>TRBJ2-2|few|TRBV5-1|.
CASSLSGDVTGELFF
TGCGCCAGCAGCTTGTCGGGGGATGTCACCGGGGAGCTGTTTTTT
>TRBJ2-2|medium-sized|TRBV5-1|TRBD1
CASSPQGPTGELFF
TGCGCCAGCAGCCCACAGGGGCCCACCGGGGAGCTGTTTTTT
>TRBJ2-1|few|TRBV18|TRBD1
CASSPGQGLDEQFF
TGTGCCAGCTCACCGGGACAGGGGCTTGATGAGCAGTTCTTC
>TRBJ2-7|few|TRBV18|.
CASSPARSYEQYF
TGTGCCAGCTCACCAGCTAGATCCTACGAGCAGTACTTC
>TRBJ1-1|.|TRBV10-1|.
CASRENAGHQVNTEAFF
TGCGCCAGCAGAGAGAACGCGGGTCACCAAGTCAACACTGAAGCTTTCTTT
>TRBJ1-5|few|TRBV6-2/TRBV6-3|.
CASSFSRGNQPQHF
TGTGCCAGCAGCTTCTCACGGGGCAATCAGCCCCAGCATTTT
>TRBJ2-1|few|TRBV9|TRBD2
CASSHPSSGGYNEQFF
TGTGCCAGCAGCCACCCCTCTAGCGGGGGGTACAATGAGCAGTTCTTC
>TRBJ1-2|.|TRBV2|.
CASSGGNYGYTF
TGTGCCAGCAGTGGGGGGAACTATGGCTACACCTTC
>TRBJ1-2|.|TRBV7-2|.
CASGGLGDGYTF
TGTGCCAGCGGGGGGCTGGGGGACGGCTACACCTTC
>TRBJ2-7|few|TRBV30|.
CACLLRGYEQYF
TGTGCCTGCCTCTTAAGGGGATACGAGCAGTACTTC
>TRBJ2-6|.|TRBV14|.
CASSQESWAAGIEANVLTF
TGTGCCAGCAGCCAAGAAAGCTGGGCCGCTGGTATAGAGGCCAACGTCCTGACTTTC
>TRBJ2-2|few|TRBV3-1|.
CASSQDLGFVETGELFF
TGTGCCAGCAGCCAAGATTTGGGGTTCGTGGAGACCGGGGAGCTGTTTTTT
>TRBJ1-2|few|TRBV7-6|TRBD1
CASSHLTGTGAFYGYTF
TGTGCCAGCAGCCATTTAACCGGGACAGGGGCTTTTTATGGCTACACCTTC
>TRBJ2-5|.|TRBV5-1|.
CASRPPAGETQYF
TGCGCCAGCAGACCCCCCGCCGGGGAGACCCAGTACTTC
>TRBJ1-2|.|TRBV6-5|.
CASSYSGAQDYGYTF
TGTGCCAGCAGTTACTCGGGGGCCCAAGACTATGGCTACACCTTC
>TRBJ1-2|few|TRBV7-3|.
CASSLSGADGYTF
TGTGCCAGCAGCTTATCGGGGGCGGATGGCTACACCTTC
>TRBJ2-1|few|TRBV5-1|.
CASSLIRAGRGGNEQFF
TGCGCCAGCAGCTTGATCAGGGCGGGGCGAGGGGGCAATGAGCAGTTCTTC
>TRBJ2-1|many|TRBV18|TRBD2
CASSSLAGDYNEQFF
TGTGCCAGCTCAAGTCTAGCGGGGGACTACAATGAGCAGTTCTTC
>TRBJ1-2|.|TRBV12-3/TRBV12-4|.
CASTPGWGGAVRGYTF
TGTGCCAGCACCCCAGGATGGGGGGGCGCCGTCCGCGGCTACACCTTC
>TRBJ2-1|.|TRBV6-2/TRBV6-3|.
CASSARDSSYNEQFF
TGTGCCAGCAGTGCCCGCGACTCATCCTACAATGAGCAGTTCTTC
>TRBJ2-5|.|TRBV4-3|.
CASSQDWAFRTQYF
TGCGCCAGCAGCCAAGATTGGGCCTTTAGGACCCAGTACTTC
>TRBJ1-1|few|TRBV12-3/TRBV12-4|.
CASSYHTGWKAFF
TGTGCCAGCAGTTACCACACAGGTTGGAAAGCTTTCTTT
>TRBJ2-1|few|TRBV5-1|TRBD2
CASSLGRDSYNEQFF
TGCGCCAGCAGCCTGGGGAGGGACTCCTACAATGAGCAGTTCTTC
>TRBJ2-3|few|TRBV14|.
CASSPSLSDTQYF
TGTGCCAGCAGCCCAAGTCTTTCAGATACGCAGTATTTT
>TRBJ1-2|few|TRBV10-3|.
CAISEGQRYGYTF
TGTGCCATCAGTGAAGGGCAGCGTTATGGCTACACCTTC
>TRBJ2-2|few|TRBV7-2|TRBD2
CASSSLAGGYTGELFF
TGTGCCAGCAGCTCACTAGCGGGGGGTTATACCGGGGAGCTGTTTTTT
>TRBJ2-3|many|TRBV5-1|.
CASSYRVTDTQYF
TGCGCCAGCAGCTACAGGGTCACAGATACGCAGTATTTT
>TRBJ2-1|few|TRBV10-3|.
CAITATTQSSYNEQFF
TGTGCCATCACTGCTACCACTCAGAGCTCCTACAATGAGCAGTTCTTC
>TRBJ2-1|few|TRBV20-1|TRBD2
CSASAPGLAGYNEQFF
TGCAGTGCCTCTGCTCCGGGACTAGCGGGGTACAATGAGCAGTTCTTC
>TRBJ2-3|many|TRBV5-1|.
CASSLPTISLTDTQYF
TGCGCCAGCAGCTTGCCGACTATCTCGCTTACAGATACGCAGTATTTT
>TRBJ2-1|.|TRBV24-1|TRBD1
CATSDDRGSYNEQFF
TGTGCCACCAGCGACGACAGGGGCTCCTACAATGAGCAGTTCTTC
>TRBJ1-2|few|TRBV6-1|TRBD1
CASSCLGTGCFPTF
TGTGCCAGCAGTTGTCTCGGGACAGGGTGTTTTCCCACCTTC
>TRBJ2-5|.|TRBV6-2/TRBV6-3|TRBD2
CASRLAGAPQETQYF
TGTGCCAGCAGGCTAGCGGGGGCACCCCAAGAGACCCAGTACTTC
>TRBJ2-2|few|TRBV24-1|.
CATSDLGGIGTGELFF
TGTGCCACCAGTGATTTGGGAGGGATCGGCACCGGGGAGCTGTTTTTT
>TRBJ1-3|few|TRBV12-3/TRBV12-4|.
CASSFRFSGNTIYF
TGTGCCAGCAGTTTCCGGTTCTCTGGAAACACCATATATTTT